Listed below are T cell receptor beta chains from one sample, sequenced in a study of blood T cell repertoires in COVID-19. Sequencing was performed with immunoSEQ multiplex PCR; in TCRdb, only in-frame clones are kept and a portion is missing. The sample has over 200,000 clones; approximately 90% are singletons. Material for sequencing was peripheral blood. The receptors originated from a man aged 60-69 years who had recovered from COVID-19. Both conserved end residues are part of each CDR3. A D gene is named only where the DNA matches it firmly. Rows may omit the clone size; those that give it use once, few, many or a size class.

>TRBV6-6|TRBJ1-6|TRBD1|few
CATGLQGAGNSPLHF
TGTGCCACTGGATTACAGGGGGCCGGTAATTCACCCCTCCACTTT
>TRBV6-5|TRBJ2-5|TRBD1|-
CASSHPDRPQETQYF
TGTGCCAGCAGTCACCCGGACAGGCCTCAAGAGACCCAGTACTTC
>TRBV4-3|TRBJ2-3|TRBD2|-
CASSQESATGTSGGPDTDTQYF
TGCGCCAGCAGCCAAGAGTCCGCCACGGGAACTAGCGGGGGCCCAGACACAGATACGCAGTATTTT
>TRBV5-1|TRBJ2-5|-|-
CASSPRGGEETQYF
TGCGCCAGCAGCCCCCGAGGGGGTGAGGAGACCCAGTACTTC
>TRBV30|TRBJ2-1|TRBD2|-
CAWSVLPGGGVNEQFF
TGTGCCTGGAGTGTACTTCCTGGCGGGGGGGTCAATGAGCAGTTCTTC
>TRBV19|TRBJ2-1|TRBD2|-
CASSGLAGSSYNEQFF
TGTGCCAGTAGTGGACTAGCGGGGAGCTCCTACAATGAGCAGTTCTTC
>TRBV5-1|TRBJ2-1|TRBD1|-
CASSLETGGWNEQFF
TGCGCCAGCAGCTTGGAAACAGGGGGATGGAATGAGCAGTTCTTC
>TRBV30|TRBJ1-4|TRBD1|-
CAWSAGQGPTNEKLFF
TGTGCCTGGAGTGCTGGACAGGGTCCAACTAATGAAAAACTGTTTTTT
>TRBV7-9|TRBJ1-3|-|-
CASSLGTVSGNTIYF
TGTGCCAGCAGCTTAGGGACAGTCTCTGGAAACACCATATATTTT
>TRBV7-9|TRBJ2-2|TRBD2|once
CASSPNGGAGELFF
TGTGCCAGCAGCCCCAACGGGGGGGCCGGGGAGCTGTTTTTT
>TRBV2|TRBJ1-1|-|-
CASSVSRGETEAFF
TGTGCCAGCAGCGTATCCAGGGGAGAGACTGAAGCTTTCTTT
>TRBV2|TRBJ2-5|-|-
CASGSLRETQYF
TGTGCCAGCGGAAGTCTCAGGGAGACCCAGTACTTC
>TRBV3-1/TRBV3-2|TRBJ1-1|TRBD1|-
CASSPDRTRAFF
TGTGCCAGCAGCCCGGACAGGACGAGAGCTTTCTTT
>TRBV9|TRBJ1-1|-|-
CASVRGTEAFF
TGTGCCAGCGTAAGGGGCACTGAAGCTTTCTTT
>TRBV5-1|TRBJ1-3|-|-
CASSPRGSGNTIYF
TGCGCCAGCAGCCCCCGAGGGTCTGGAAACACCATATATTTT
>TRBV7-9|TRBJ1-1|TRBD1|-
CASSLRQGNTEAFF
TGTGCCAGCAGCTTAAGACAGGGAAACACTGAAGCTTTCTTT
>TRBV5-1|TRBJ2-7|-|-
CASSEQGSYYEQYF
TGCGCCAGCAGCGAACAGGGTTCGTATTACGAGCAGTACTTC
>TRBV7-3|TRBJ2-7|TRBD2|-
CASSPGLAGYEQYF
TGTGCCAGCAGCCCGGGACTAGCAGGCTACGAGCAGTACTTC
>TRBV4-2|TRBJ2-2|TRBD2|-
CASSQDPGLAGVDTGELFF
TGTGCCAGCAGCCAGGACCCGGGACTAGCGGGCGTGGACACCGGGGAGCTGTTTTTT
>TRBV10-3|TRBJ2-6|TRBD1|-
CAISGDRGRGSGANVLTF
TGTGCCATCAGTGGGGACAGGGGGCGCGGGTCTGGGGCCAACGTCCTGACTTTC
>TRBV9|TRBJ1-3|TRBD1|-
CASSDLVGTANGNTIYF
TGTGCCAGCAGCGACCTAGTCGGGACAGCCAATGGAAACACCATATATTTT